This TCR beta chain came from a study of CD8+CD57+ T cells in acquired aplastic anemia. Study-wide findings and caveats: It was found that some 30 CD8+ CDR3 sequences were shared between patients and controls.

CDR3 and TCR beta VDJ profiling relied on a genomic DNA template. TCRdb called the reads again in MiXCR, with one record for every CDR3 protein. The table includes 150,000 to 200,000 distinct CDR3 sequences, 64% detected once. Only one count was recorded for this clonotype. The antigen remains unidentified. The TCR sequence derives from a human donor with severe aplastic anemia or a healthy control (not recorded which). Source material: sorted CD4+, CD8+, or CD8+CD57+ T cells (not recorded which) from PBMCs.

This CDR3 reads CASSPTGRSEKLFF. CDR3 in DNA: TGTGCCAGCAGCCCGACAGGGAGGAGCGAAAAACTGTTTTTT. The V gene is TRBV9, the J gene TRBJ1-4, with 7 bases aligning to TRBD1. The CDR3 length is 14 residues. Trimming took 4 bases from V and 8 from J; bases not matched to a gene: 8. Germline V gene sequence: CDR1 SGDLS, CDR2 YYNGEE.